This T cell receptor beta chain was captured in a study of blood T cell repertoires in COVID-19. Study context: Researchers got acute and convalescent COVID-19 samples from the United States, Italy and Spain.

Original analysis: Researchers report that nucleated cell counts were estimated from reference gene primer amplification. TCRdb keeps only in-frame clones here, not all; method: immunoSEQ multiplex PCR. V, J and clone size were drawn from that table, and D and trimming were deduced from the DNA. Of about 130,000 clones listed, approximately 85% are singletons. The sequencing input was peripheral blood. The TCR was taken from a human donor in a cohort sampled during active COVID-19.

The CDR3 region has the DNA TGTGCCAGTAGCGCTAATATCCTCGCGGGGGTTGGGAATGAGCAGTTCTTC. This codes for CASSANILAGVGNEQFF. J is TRBJ2-1 and V is TRBV19; 7 bases are shared with TRBD2. V was pared by 6 bases and J by 7 bases, with 18 bases of the junction left unmatched. Germline CDR1 and CDR2: LNHDA and SQIVND (reference sequence). The CDR3 contains 17 residues.